This TCR beta chain came from a study of neurological immune-mediated disorders. In its sample, this clonotype was seen many times. The cDNA was synthesized by means of template-switch 5'RACE, which was carried out with 10-nucleotide random UMIs. Over 190 million TCR-beta sequences from 15-18 subjects came out of each sequencing run. TCRdb redid the calling of the 5' RACE reads with MiXCR, one entry per CDR3 protein. Of some 18,000 distinct CDR3 sequences listed, 7.5% are singletons. The sorted libraries started from around 1 million CD4+ or CD8+ T cells. From germline, CDR1 is SQVTM and CDR2 ANQGSEA. V shed 0 bases and J shed 4 bases, with 9 bases lying between them. The CDR3 covers 13 residues.

The sequencing sample was made of CD8+ T cells from blood. The chain employs TRBV29-1 and TRBJ1-2; D gene uncertain. This sequence originates from a woman aged 25 to 39 with HTLV-1-associated myelopathy (HAM/TSP). This CDR3 is CSVEDRQFYGYTF. CDR3 nucleotide sequence: TGCAGCGTTGAAGATCGGCAGTTCTATGGCTACACCTTC.